These 18 T cell receptor beta chains were sequenced from one sample in a study of Graves' ophthalmopathy and Graves' hyperthyroidism. RNA transcripts served as template for amplifying TCR beta CDR3 sequences. HTBI-primed RT-PCR formed the first round, and a multiplex PCR formed the second. TCRdb redid the calling of the multiplex PCR reads with MiXCR, one entry per CDR3 protein. Of fewer than 400,000 distinct CDR3 sequences listed, approximately 20% are singletons. Sequenced sample: peripheral blood. The source of these receptors is a woman aged 18-29 years with Graves' ophthalmopathy.

This clonotype has at least ten counts. This chain joins TRBV12-3 or TRBV12-4 and TRBJ2-2, with D possibly matching TRBD1 (6 bases). The V end was cut by 1 base, the J end by 3 bases, with 9 bases between. The CDR3 runs 15 residues. CDR3 sequence (DNA): TGTGCCAGCAGTTTAGATGGGGGCGACACCGGGGAGCTGTTTTTT. This encodes CASSLDGGDTGELFF.

This clonotype was observed many times. The V and J genes are TRBV12-3 or TRBV12-4 and TRBJ1-5; maybe TRBD1 (6 bases). V shed 1 base and J shed 6 bases, with 10 bases lying between them. This CDR3 is built from 14 residues. CDR3: CASSLEGGGQPQHF. In DNA, the CDR3 is TGTGCCAGCAGTTTAGAGGGGGGGGGTCAGCCCCAGCATTTT.

In its sample, this clonotype was seen many times. This chain uses TRBV6-5 with TRBJ1-5; D gene uncertain. The CDR3 is 13 residues long. Germline CDR1 and CDR2: MNHEY and SVGAGI. V was shortened by 0 bases and J by 5 bases, with 5 bases between the two germline ends. CDR3 protein: CASSYSRHQPQHF. The CDR3 DNA sequence: TGTGCCAGCAGTTACTCGAGGCATCAGCCCCAGCATTTT.

The sample holds many counts of this clonotype. The rearrangement links TRBV29-1 to TRBJ2-7, with 7 positions matching TRBD2. Germline V gene sequence: CDR1 SQVTM, CDR2 ANQGSEA. The CDR3 length is 13 residues. V shed 7 bases, J shed 4 bases, and the junction held 10 bases outside the gene matches. CDR3 region: CSASGPAGYEQYF. As DNA, the CDR3 is TGCAGCGCCAGTGGCCCAGCGGGGTACGAGCAGTACTTC.

This clonotype was counted ten times or more. The V and J genes are TRBV5-1 and TRBJ2-5, with D perhaps assigned TRBD1 or TRBD2 (5 bases each). V lost 4 bases, J lost 1 base, and 8 bases lay in between. Germline-derived CDR1 and CDR2 are SGHRS and YFSETQ. The CDR3 spans 13 residues. The CDR3 coding sequence is TGCGCCAGCAGCGCCGGGGCCCAAGAGACCCAGTACTTC. As protein: CASSAGAQETQYF.

This clonotype was observed at least ten times. The chain has TRBV6-5 and TRBJ2-7; no reliable D call. The CDR3 spans 12 residues. V lost 5 bases to trimming and J lost 2 bases, with 7 bases between them. The germline V gene encodes CDR1 MNHEY and CDR2 SVGAGI. The CDR3 DNA sequence: TGTGCCAGCAGTCAGACCCCCTACGAGCAGTACTTC. This encodes CASSQTPYEQYF.

The sample holds many counts of this clonotype. The chain carries TRBV6-2 or TRBV6-3 and TRBJ1-1, with D unclear. The CDR3 extends over 12 amino acids. V dropped 6 bases and J dropped 7 bases, with 12 bases sitting between them. Per the germline V gene, CDR1 is MNHEY and CDR2 is SVGEGT. Here the CDR3 reads CASSTAISEAFF. CDR3 bases: TGTGCCAGCAGCACAGCAATTAGTGAAGCTTTCTTT.

This clonotype was counted ten times or more. This chain connects TRBV6-5 to TRBJ1-6; maybe TRBD1 (5 bases). V shed 4 bases and J shed 7 bases, with 8 bases lying between them. The germline V gene has CDR1 MNHEY and CDR2 SVGAGI. The length of the CDR3 is 13 residues. The CDR3 bases are TGTGCCAGCAGTTGGGCAGGGAATTCACCCCTCCACTTT. It translates to CASSWAGNSPLHF.

This clonotype was recorded many times. The J gene is TRBJ1-5, the V gene TRBV10-2; unclear D gene. Trimming left V 10 bases short and J 9 bases short, with 16 bases between. This CDR3 has 12 residues. Germline CDR1 and CDR2: WSHSY and SAAADI. The CDR3 sequence is CATRAEKGPQHF. The CDR3 DNA follows: TGCGCCACCCGGGCCGAGAAGGGGCCCCAGCATTTT.

In this sample, this clonotype turned up many times. The chain uses TRBV20-1 and TRBJ1-6; D gene unclear. Germline loops: CDR1 DFQATT, CDR2 SNEGSKA (reference sequence). Trimming stripped 2 bases from V and 10 bases from J, with 18 bases between. The CDR3 loop spans 15 amino acids. In DNA form, the CDR3 reads TGCAGTGCTAGATCCTCAGAGGCTCTGCGGTCACCCCTCCACTTT. This encodes CSARSSEALRSPLHF.

This clonotype was recorded many times. The chain employs TRBV12-3 or TRBV12-4 and TRBJ2-7, with D hard to call. Trimming shortened V by 3 bases and J by 5 bases, and 5 bases separated the two germline ends. The CDR3 runs to 11 residues. The CDR3 nucleotides read TGTGCCAGCAGTTTTGAACACGAGCAGTACTTC. Translation: CASSFEHEQYF.

V and J are TRBV3-1 and TRBJ2-6; 7 bases agree with TRBD1. Germline lookup yields CDR1 LGHDT and CDR2 YNNKEL (reference sequence). The CDR3 is 16 residues long. With V trimmed by 0 bases and J by 2 bases, 1 base remained unmatched. In DNA form, the CDR3 reads TGTGCCAGCAGCCAAGAGACAGGGACTGGGGCCAACGTCCTGACTTTC. Its translation is CASSQETGTGANVLTF.

This clonotype has just one count. This rearrangement joins TRBV27 to TRBJ1-2; no definite D call. Germline CDR1 and CDR2: MNHEY and SMNVEV (reference sequence). There are 16 residues in the CDR3. The ends were cut back, 5 bases at V and 1 base at J, with 17 bases in the middle. CDR3 bases: TGTGCCAGCAGTGCCGCTACAGTAGACCGTAACTATGGCTACACCTTC. Amino acid sequence: CASSAATVDRNYGYTF.

This clonotype was seen a few times. The genes are TRBV18 and TRBJ1-3, with D tentatively TRBD1 (5 bases). The V gene's germline CDR1 is KGHSH and CDR2 LQKENI. This CDR3 region has 15 residues. Trimming pared 3 bases from V and 0 bases from J, leaving 9 bases between. The CDR3 loop is CASSPSGSSGNTIYF. The CDR3 DNA sequence: TGTGCCAGCTCACCTTCAGGGAGCTCTGGAAACACCATATATTTT.

This clonotype was picked up many times. The V and J genes are TRBV28 and TRBJ1-6; 7 nucleotides agree with TRBD1. The CDR3 runs 14 residues. V dropped 7 bases and J dropped 7; count of bases not matched to a gene: 7. CDR1 MDHEN and CDR2 SYDVKM come from the germline V gene. The CDR3 DNA reads as TGTGCCAGCAAGAGACAGGGTCGGAATTCACCCCTCCACTTT. Translated: CASKRQGRNSPLHF.

This clonotype has at least ten counts. The rearrangement joins TRBV12-3 or TRBV12-4 to TRBJ2-5, with D possibly being TRBD1 (5 bases). This CDR3 has 17 amino acids. The V end was cut by 5 bases, the J end by 4 bases, with 23 bases between. CDR3 residues: CASSIQVDSVFSETQYF. CDR3 sequence (DNA): TGTGCCAGCAGTATCCAAGTAGACAGCGTTTTTTCAGAGACCCAGTACTTC.

This clonotype came up many times. The chain links TRBV29-1 to TRBJ1-1; no clear D gene. CDR3 length: 11 amino acids. Trimming removed 5 bases from V and 3 bases from J, with 7 bases in between. Germline V CDR1 and CDR2: SQVTM, ANQGSEA. This CDR3 is CSVPRYTEAFF. The CDR3 region has the DNA TGCAGCGTTCCGAGATACACTGAAGCTTTCTTT. Based on the CDR3 plus reference TRBV29-1 and TRBJ1-1, the full variable domain is SAVISQKPSRDICQRGTSLTIQCQVDSQVTMMFWYRQQPGQSLTLIATANQGSEATYESGFVIDKFPISRPNLTFSTLTVSNMSPEDSSIYLCSVPRYTEAFFGQGTRLTVV.

J is TRBJ1-4 and V is TRBV6-2 or TRBV6-3; no firm D call. V was pared by 6 bases and J by 7 bases, with 15 bases between. There are 14 residues in the CDR3. Per the germline V gene, CDR1 is MNHEY and CDR2 is SVGEGT. The CDR3 region is CASSPGVRSEKLFF. In DNA, the CDR3 is TGTGCCAGCAGCCCGGGAGTGAGGAGTGAAAAACTGTTTTTT.